This TCR beta chain was identified in a study of shared clonotypes between healthy human individuals (dated by TCRdb to 2018 to 2020). Regarding the research as a whole: A few men and a couple of women, aged 18 to 49 years, made up the cohort. Leukapheresis yielded between about 0.85 and 9.5 billion PBMCs per donor. For each donor, CD4 naive and CD4 memory were each given three plates, CD8 naive was given two plates, and CD8 memory was given one plate. To estimate repertoire size and how much clonotypes are shared between individuals, the study performed deep sequencing of blood TCR repertoires from roughly five healthy adults. Different laboratories and diverse techniques were used to prepare libraries and sequence TCR repertoires, to increase sequencing depth and limit assay-specific biases. Study-level results and caveats: Based on pairwise subsampling, the degree of clonotype sharing among donors was expected to be affected by sequencing depth. Larger estimated clonotype richness was generally found for naive subsets than for memory subsets. Approximately 5% of naive CD4, 3.5% of naive CD8, about 2.4% of memory CD4, and approximately 0.39% of memory CD8 clonotypes were shared across several donors. Incomplete sequencing was indicated by rarefaction of sorted-subset datasets, despite the large sequencing depth. Compared with non-shared clonotypes, clonotypes shared by all four sorted-subset donors had higher generation probabilities. Because the study included only a small number of donors, the genetic and exposure-history diversity represented was limited. Sampling was restricted to blood, and TCR repertoires in tissue are likely to differ from TCR repertoires in blood.

Taken from the germline V gene (reference sequence), the CDR1 and CDR2 loops are LNHNV and YYDKDF. The CDR3 contains 16 residues, cysteine and phenylalanine counted. Just the 48-base CDR3 DNA is kept, in frame starting at base 1. Ends trimmed: V by 0 bases, J by 2 bases; bases unmatched to a gene: 6. About this clone itself: No antigen is known for it. Base qualities were left out, and no much larger clone turns up one base away.

Donors were healthy HIV-negative adults with no recently reported acute infections or vaccinations. Every donor was a Caucasian adult residing in Nashville, Tennessee, USA. CD4+ T cells were enriched by magnetic negative selection, after which naive cells were positively selected on CD45RA and the negative fraction was taken as the memory subset. After blood collection by leukapheresis, PBMCs were isolated using Ficoll-Histopaque density gradient centrifugation and then cryopreserved in the vapor phase of liquid nitrogen. Purity and quantity of every magnetically sorted T cell population were checked by analytical flow cytometry. Genomic DNA was isolated from every sorted fraction and measured by UV absorbance on a Nanodrop 2000c. Using the deep immunoSEQ assay, multiplex PCR amplified TCR CDR3 regions from genomic DNA. Extracted genomic DNA from each cell subset was distributed evenly across all wells of several immunoSEQ 96-well plates, and each plate was treated as a replicate. For sorted subsets, around 200 ng genomic DNA, equal to 25,000 to 35,000 T cell genomes, was loaded into each replicate PCR. The purified libraries were quantified using a Qubit 3.0 fluorometer, sized with a Bioanalyzer 2100, and then quantified again using the KAPA Library Quantification kit. Each immunoSEQ 96-well plate was sequenced on its own single-read 150-cycle Illumina NextSeq 550 flow cell. Concerning the study's data processing: Because the immunoSEQ output held only junctional sequences and lacked quality scores, the filtering could not match the filtering applied to full-length reads. Sequences were annotated with PyIR, a Python wrapper for IgBLAST v1.9, and V/J genes and CDR3 were assigned using IMGT germline references. Any read was removed if the V/J assignment was weak (E-value above 1e-6), the CDR3 was missing, or the read contained stop codons, out-of-frame junctions, or ambiguous translated residues. V3J clonotypes were defined as sequences sharing the same inferred V gene, J gene, and CDR3 amino acid sequence. The percentage overlap between two repertoires was calculated by dividing the number of shared unique clonotypes by the size of the smaller repertoire. Three approaches were used to assess repertoire richness: RTK rarefaction, the Chao1 estimator, and Recon v2.1 estimates of unobserved clonotypes. Generation probabilities for all TCRbeta clonotypes obtained by the gDNA method from a handful of donors were computed using OLGA. TCRdb carries this immuneACCESS record with in-frame sequences only. Its versions omit some clonotypes, under half of them owing to an unresolved V gene in the studies checked, with the rest unexplained. The DNA was the basis for D and trimming; V, J and clone size are from that table. Recorded for this sample are 2,500,000 or so clones; 80% to 95% of them occurred a single time. Approximately 0.35% of the sample rests with the top ten.

This sequence was found in a man aged 18 to 35 in good health. Some clones in this sample may be carry-over from other donors' samples. This sequence uses TRBV15 and TRBJ2-7, with 8 middle bases fitting TRBD2. The sample taken for sequencing was naive CD4+ T cells from PBMCs. The intended sense of this specimen's cell subset or site label: CD45RA+ positively selected. The nucleotide sequence reads as follows: TGTGCCACCAGCAGAGATACGCCGGGAGGGCCCTACGAGCAGTACTTC. It encodes CATSRDTPGGPYEQYF. The full variable domain, with segments outside the CDR3 supplied by the reference TRBV15 and TRBJ2-7 proteins, appears as DAMVIQNPRYQVTQFGKPVTLSCSQTLNHNVMYWYQQKSSQAPKLLFHYYDKDFNNEADTPDNFQSRRPNTSFCFLDIRSPGLGDTAMYLCATSRDTPGGPYEQYFGPGTRLTVT.